This T cell receptor (beta chain) was retrieved from a study of T cell responses to AZD1222 COVID-19 vaccine. Profiling relied on immunoSEQ multiplex PCR, and the TCRdb table lists in-frame clones only, not all of them. The sample has about 120,000 clones; about 93% are singletons. Trimming removed 3 bases at V and 4 bases at J, with 13 bases between. The CDR3 has 14 residues. The germline V gene encodes CDR1 LNHDA and CDR2 SQIVND (reference sequence). On this clone itself: Its antigen is not known.

Findings and limits, study-wide: After the peak T cell response, and only then, were repertoires sampled. Donor demographics were predominantly white British with a female majority; clonal diversity may be underestimated.

The chain employs TRBV19 and TRBJ2-7, with a possible D match to TRBD2 (7 bases). The sequencing here drew on peripheral blood, taken 28 days after the second AZD1222 dose. This TCR derives from an adult who received the AZD1222 COVID-19 vaccine. Here the CDR3 reads CASSITGGQYEQYF. The CDR3 DNA follows: TGTGCCAGTAGTATCACCGGGGGGCAATACGAGCAGTACTTC. Drawing the rest from reference TRBV19 and TRBJ2-7, the complete variable domain is DGGITQSPKYLFRKEGQNVTLSCEQNLNHDAMYWYRQDPGQGLRLIYYSQIVNDFQKGDIAEGYSVSREKKESFPLTVTSAQKNPTAFYLCASSITGGQYEQYFGPGTRLTVT.